A selection of T cell receptor beta chains follows, all from one sample in a study of long-term antiretroviral therapy in people with HIV. Only in-frame clones appear in the TCRdb table, and some are missing; sequencing was by immunoSEQ multiplex PCR. The data contain 35,000 to 55,000 clones, about 95% of them seen just once; the ten biggest clones take up approximately 2.5%. The sequencing used unsorted PBMCs, collected 3.7 years after starting antiretroviral therapy. The receptors were gathered from a woman between 45 and 60 years old with HIV. CDR3s include the opening cysteine and the closing phenylalanine or tryptophan. The D gene is left open where the match is weak. The size field is filled for only some rows; it gives once, few, many or a size class.

CDR3: CASSPSRGGPPDEQFF; DNA: TGTGCCAGCAGCCCATCGAGGGGGGGGCCCCCGGATGAGCAGTTCTTC; J: TRBJ2-1; D: -; V: TRBV9; size: -
CDR3: CASSFGTGNTEAFF; DNA: TGTGCCAGCAGCTTTGGGACAGGGAACACTGAAGCTTTCTTT; J: TRBJ1-1; D: TRBD1; V: TRBV7-3; size: once
CDR3: CASSFGTDTQYF; DNA: TGTGCCAGCAGCTTTGGCACAGATACGCAGTATTTT; J: TRBJ2-3; D: -; V: TRBV7-9; size: -
CDR3: CASSGGVSETQYF; DNA: TGTGCCAGTAGCGGGGGGGTTTCAGAGACCCAGTACTTC; J: TRBJ2-5; D: TRBD2; V: TRBV19; size: -
CDR3: CASSHEQGWSDTQYF; DNA: TGTGCCAGCAGCCATGAACAGGGTTGGTCAGATACGCAGTATTTT; J: TRBJ2-3; D: -; V: TRBV14; size: -
CDR3: CASSSPTSSSGNSPLHF; DNA: TGTGCCAGCAGCTCCCCGACAAGCTCGTCGGGTAATTCACCCCTCCACTTT; J: TRBJ1-6; D: -; V: TRBV11-2; size: -
CDR3: CASSLFAGSSYNEQFF; DNA: TGTGCCAGCAGCTTGTTCGCGGGGAGCTCCTACAATGAGCAGTTCTTC; J: TRBJ2-1; D: -; V: TRBV5-4; size: -
CDR3: CASSLAGRSATEAFF; DNA: TGCGCCAGCAGCCTTGCCGGACGGTCTGCCACTGAAGCTTTCTTT; J: TRBJ1-1; D: -; V: TRBV5-1; size: -
CDR3: CASGQGGRNEQFF; DNA: TGTGCCAGCGGACAGGGAGGCCGCAATGAGCAGTTCTTC; J: TRBJ2-1; D: TRBD1; V: TRBV5-6; size: -
CDR3: CASSQDGYEQYF; DNA: TGCGCCAGCAGCCAAGACGGGTACGAGCAGTACTTC; J: TRBJ2-7; D: -; V: TRBV4-1; size: once
CDR3: CASSTTTGKVKTQYF; DNA: TGTGCCAGCAGCACCACGACAGGGAAGGTAAAGACCCAGTACTTC; J: TRBJ2-5; D: TRBD1; V: TRBV11-2; size: -
CDR3: CASSLTDGLLNEQFF; DNA: TGTGCCAGCAGCTTAACGGACGGGTTGCTCAATGAGCAGTTCTTC; J: TRBJ2-1; D: -; V: TRBV7-3; size: -
CDR3: CASRTGGASNEKLFF; DNA: TGTGCCAGCCGGACAGGGGGCGCCTCAAATGAAAAACTGTTTTTT; J: TRBJ1-4; D: TRBD1; V: TRBV19; size: -